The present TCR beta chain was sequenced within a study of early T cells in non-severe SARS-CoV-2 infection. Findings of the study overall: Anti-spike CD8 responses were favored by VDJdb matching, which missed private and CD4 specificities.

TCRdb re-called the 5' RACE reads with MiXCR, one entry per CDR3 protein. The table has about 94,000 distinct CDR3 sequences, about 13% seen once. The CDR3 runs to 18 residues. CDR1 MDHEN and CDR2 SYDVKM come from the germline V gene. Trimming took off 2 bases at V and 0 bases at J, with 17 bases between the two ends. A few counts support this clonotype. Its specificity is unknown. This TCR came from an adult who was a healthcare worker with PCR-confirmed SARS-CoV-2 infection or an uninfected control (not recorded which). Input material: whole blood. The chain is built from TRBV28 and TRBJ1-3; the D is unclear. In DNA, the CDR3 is TGTGCCAGCAGTTTAGCCACTGACATCACGTCCTCTGGAAACACCATATATTTT. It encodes CASSLATDITSSGNTIYF.